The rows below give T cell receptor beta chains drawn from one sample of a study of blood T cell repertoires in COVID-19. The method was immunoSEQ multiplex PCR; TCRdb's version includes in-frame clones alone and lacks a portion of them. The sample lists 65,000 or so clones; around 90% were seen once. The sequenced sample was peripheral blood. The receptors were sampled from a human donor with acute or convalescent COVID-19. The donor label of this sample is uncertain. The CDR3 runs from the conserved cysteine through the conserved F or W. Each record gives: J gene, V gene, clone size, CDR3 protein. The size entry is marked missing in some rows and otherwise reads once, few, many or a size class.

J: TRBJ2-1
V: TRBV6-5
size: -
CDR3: CASSYQPPGGNEQFF

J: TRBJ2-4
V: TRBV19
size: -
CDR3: CASSIDLLAGGPSKNIQYF

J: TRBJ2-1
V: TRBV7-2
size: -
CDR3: CASSLWPAGSPNEQFF

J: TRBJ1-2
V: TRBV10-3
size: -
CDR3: CAISDPGRNYGYTF

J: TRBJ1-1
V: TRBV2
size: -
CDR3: CASTLTGMNTEAFF

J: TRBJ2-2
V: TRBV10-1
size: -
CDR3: CASGQGGDTGELFF

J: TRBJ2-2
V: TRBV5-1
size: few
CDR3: CASSLDQREERGTGELFF

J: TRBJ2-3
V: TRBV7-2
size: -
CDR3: CASSNDRTDTQYF

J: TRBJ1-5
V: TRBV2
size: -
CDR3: CASSEDRAQPQHF

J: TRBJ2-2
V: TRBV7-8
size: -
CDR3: CASSLLPDRNTGELFF

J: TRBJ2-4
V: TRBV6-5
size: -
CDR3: CARLGVAKNIQYF

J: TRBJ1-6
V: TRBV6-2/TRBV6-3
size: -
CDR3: CASSYLGQQNNSPLHF

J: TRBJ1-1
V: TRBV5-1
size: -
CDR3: CASSLSEGLTEAFF

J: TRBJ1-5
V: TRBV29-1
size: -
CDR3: CSVAGTGKEQPQHF

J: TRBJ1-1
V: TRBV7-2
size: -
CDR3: CASSVRTGGPEAFF

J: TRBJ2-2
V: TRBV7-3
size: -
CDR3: CASSFVQGAVGELFF

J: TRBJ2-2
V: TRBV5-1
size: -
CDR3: CASSFEGATITGELFF

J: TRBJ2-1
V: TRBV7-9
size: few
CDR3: CASSIFPGTATYNEQFF

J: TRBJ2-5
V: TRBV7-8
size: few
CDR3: CASSLVLTEAQETQYF

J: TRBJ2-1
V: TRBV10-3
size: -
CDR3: CAISESSSGSYNEQFF

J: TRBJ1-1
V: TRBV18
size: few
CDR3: CASSPFPSTEAFF

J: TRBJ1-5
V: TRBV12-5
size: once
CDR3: CASGWDRGHFVQPQHF

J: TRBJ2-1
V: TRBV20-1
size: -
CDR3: CSASGTASYNEQFF

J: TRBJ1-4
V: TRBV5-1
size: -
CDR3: CASGTGDLATNEKLFF

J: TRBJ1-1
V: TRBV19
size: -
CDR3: CASRSGGPNTEAFF

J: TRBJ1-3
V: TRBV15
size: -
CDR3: CATAAVDGNTIYF

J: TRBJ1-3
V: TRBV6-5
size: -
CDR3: CASIHRMNSGNTIYF

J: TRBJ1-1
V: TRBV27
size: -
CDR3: CASRFNSPGTEAFF

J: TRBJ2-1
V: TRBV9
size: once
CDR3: CASSVEAGVVNEQFF

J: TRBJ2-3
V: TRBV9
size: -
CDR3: CASSIQGLARSDTQYF

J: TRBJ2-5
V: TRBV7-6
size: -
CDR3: CASSTSGAETQYF

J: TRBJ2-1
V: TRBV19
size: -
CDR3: CASSRQGASRNEQFF

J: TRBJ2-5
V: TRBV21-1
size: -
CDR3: CASSKWSKREWGETQYF

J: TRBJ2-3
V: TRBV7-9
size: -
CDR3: CASSLEGSTDTQYF

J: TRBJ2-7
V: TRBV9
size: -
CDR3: CASSRGRTEAYEQYF

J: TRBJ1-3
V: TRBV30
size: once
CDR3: CAWGNERGNTIYF

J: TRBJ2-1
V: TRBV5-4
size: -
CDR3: CASSSRTSAIYNEQFF

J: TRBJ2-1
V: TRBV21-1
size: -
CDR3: CASSATLCRVNEQFF

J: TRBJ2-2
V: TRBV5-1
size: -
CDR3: CASSLGTANTGELFF

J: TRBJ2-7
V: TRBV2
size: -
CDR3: CASAGLSYEQYF

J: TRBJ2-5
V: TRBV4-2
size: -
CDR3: CASSQDETSRAAIQETQYF

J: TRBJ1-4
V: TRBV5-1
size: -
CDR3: CASRYSTTTNEKLFF

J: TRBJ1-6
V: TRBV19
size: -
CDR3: CASSTRTGGVSPLHF

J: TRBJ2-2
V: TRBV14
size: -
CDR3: CASSLTRTANTGELFF

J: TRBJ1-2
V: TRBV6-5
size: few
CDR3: CASNLRQGSFYGYTF

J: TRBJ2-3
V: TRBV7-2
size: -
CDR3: CASSYVLTPGTDTQYF

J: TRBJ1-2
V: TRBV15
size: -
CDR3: CATSRDRNSYGYTF

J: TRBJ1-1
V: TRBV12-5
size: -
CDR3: CASGTGGRLTEAFF

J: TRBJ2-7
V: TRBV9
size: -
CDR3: CASSVGPLAGYYEQYF

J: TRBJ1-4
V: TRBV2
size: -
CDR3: CAILPLAGGTNEKLFF

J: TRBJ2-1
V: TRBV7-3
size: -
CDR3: CASSLEGQKYNEQFF

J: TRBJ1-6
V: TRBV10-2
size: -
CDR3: CASSDLGSSYNSPLHF

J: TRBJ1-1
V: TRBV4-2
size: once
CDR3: CASSHPWGGGTEAFF

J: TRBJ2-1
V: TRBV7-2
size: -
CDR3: CASSSQRWGVGRANEQFF

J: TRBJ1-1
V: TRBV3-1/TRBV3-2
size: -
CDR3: CASNTGGNTEAFF